Listed below are T cell receptor beta chains from one sample, sequenced in a study of blood T cell repertoires in COVID-19. The table came from immunoSEQ multiplex PCR; TCRdb's copy has only in-frame clones and leaves some out. Here the sample spans some 270,000 clones, approximately 85% being singletons. Specimen: PBMCs or T cells enriched from blood (not recorded which). All receptors come from a woman between 45 and 60 years old who had been exposed to COVID-19. Both conserved end residues are part of each CDR3. D genes are given only for firm matches. Not all rows give a size; the values are once, few, many and, for expanded clones, a class.

J	size	V	D	CDR3	DNA
TRBJ2-3	few	TRBV5-6	-	CASSFRTVSTDTQYF	TGTGCCAGCAGCTTTCGGACAGTCAGCACAGATACGCAGTATTTT
TRBJ2-7	-	TRBV7-9	-	CASSLGRGANEQYF	TGTGCCAGCAGCTTGGGCAGGGGAGCCAACGAGCAGTACTTC
TRBJ1-2	few	TRBV5-1	TRBD1	CASSLTGGAYGYTF	TGCGCCAGCAGCTTGACAGGGGGCGCCTATGGCTACACCTTC
TRBJ1-5	-	TRBV19	TRBD1	CASSIVRGQGEQPQHF	TGTGCCAGTAGTATAGTAAGGGGACAGGGGGAACAGCCCCAGCATTTT
TRBJ2-2	once	TRBV11-2	TRBD2	CASSLDLFPGLAGRIGELFF	TGTGCCAGCAGCTTAGATCTTTTCCCCGGACTAGCGGGGAGGATCGGGGAGCTGTTTTTT
TRBJ2-7	-	TRBV25-1	TRBD1	CASSTWGQGTYEQYF	TGTGCCAGCAGTACATGGGGACAGGGAACCTACGAGCAGTACTTC
TRBJ2-3	once	TRBV5-1	TRBD1	CASSLVGQDTDTQYF	TGCGCCAGCAGCTTGGTAGGACAGGACACAGATACGCAGTATTTT
TRBJ1-1	-	TRBV3-1/TRBV3-2	-	CASSPGTQYTEAFF	TGTGCCAGCAGCCCAGGAACACAGTACACTGAAGCTTTCTTT
TRBJ1-2	-	TRBV6-4	TRBD1	CASREQGFGKGYTF	TGTGCCAGCAGGGAACAGGGGTTCGGGAAAGGCTACACCTTC
TRBJ2-1	-	TRBV30	TRBD2	CAWTQPKAGGHPEQFF	TGTGCCTGGACCCAACCGAAAGCGGGGGGTCATCCTGAGCAGTTCTTC
TRBJ2-1	-	TRBV3-1/TRBV3-2	-	CASRPRSAAEQFF	TGTGCCAGCAGGCCACGTTCGGCGGCTGAGCAGTTCTTC
TRBJ1-3	-	TRBV12-3/TRBV12-4	-	CASSGNREGTIYF	TGTGCCAGCAGCGGAAACAGGGAAGGGACCATATATTTT
TRBJ1-4	-	TRBV12-3/TRBV12-4	-	CASGQTREKLFF	TGTGCCAGCGGGCAGACCCGTGAAAAACTGTTTTTT
TRBJ1-4	-	TRBV5-4	TRBD1	CASSPGQGREKLFF	TGTGCCAGCAGCCCCGGACAGGGTAGGGAAAAACTGTTTTTT
TRBJ1-2	-	TRBV19	TRBD1	CASRRDRDYTF	TGTGCCAGTAGACGAGACAGGGACTACACCTTC
TRBJ2-7	-	TRBV5-6	TRBD1	CASSPEGTGYYEQYF	TGTGCCAGCAGTCCGGAGGGGACAGGTTACTACGAGCAGTACTTC
TRBJ1-3	-	TRBV19	-	CASSLRGSGNTIYF	TGTGCCAGTAGTCTCCGCGGGTCAGGAAACACCATATATTTT
TRBJ2-7	-	TRBV29-1	-	CSVQQGNEQYF	TGCAGCGTTCAACAGGGTAACGAGCAGTACTTC
TRBJ2-7	-	TRBV5-1	-	CASRGGYEQYF	TGCGCCAGCAGAGGGGGCTACGAGCAGTACTTC
TRBJ2-2	-	TRBV7-2	-	CASSPWSGTGELFF	TGTGCCAGCAGCCCGTGGAGCGGCACCGGGGAGCTGTTTTTT
TRBJ2-1	few	TRBV6-5	TRBD2	CASRTSSGANNEQFF	TGTGCCAGCAGGACCTCTAGCGGGGCAAACAATGAGCAGTTCTTC
TRBJ2-5	-	TRBV11-2	TRBD1	CASSPRGLSQETQYF	TGTGCCAGCAGCCCCAGGGGGCTCTCTCAAGAGACCCAGTACTTC
TRBJ2-1	-	TRBV20-1	-	CSASLPPVEQFF	TGCAGTGCTAGTCTCCCCCCGGTTGAGCAGTTCTTC
TRBJ1-2	once	TRBV5-1	-	CASSPWPSFNGYTF	TGCGCCAGCAGCCCATGGCCATCATTTAATGGCTACACCTTC
TRBJ1-2	-	TRBV29-1	-	CSVEDPTREVGGYTF	TGCAGCGTTGAAGATCCTACCAGGGAAGTGGGTGGCTACACCTTC